The clone carrying this TCR beta chain was recorded at least ten times. TCRdb processed the PCR reads anew with MiXCR; each CDR3 protein has one entry. The table includes more than 80,000 distinct CDR3 sequences, under 55% detected once. This entry is derived from a study of CDR3 diversity in severe acne. The CDR3 covers 14 residues. The V and J ends lost 6 bases and 7 bases, in that order; junction bases with no gene match: 2. The germline CDR1 and CDR2 sequences are SNHLY and FYNNEI. This chain connects TRBV2 to TRBJ2-1; 14 nucleotides line up with TRBD2. The receptor's source is a male donor with severe acne vulgaris. Sequencing used blood. The CDR3 nucleotides read TGTGCCAGCAGATGGACTAGCGGGAGGAATGAGCAGTTCTTC. Encoded protein: CASRWTSGRNEQFF.